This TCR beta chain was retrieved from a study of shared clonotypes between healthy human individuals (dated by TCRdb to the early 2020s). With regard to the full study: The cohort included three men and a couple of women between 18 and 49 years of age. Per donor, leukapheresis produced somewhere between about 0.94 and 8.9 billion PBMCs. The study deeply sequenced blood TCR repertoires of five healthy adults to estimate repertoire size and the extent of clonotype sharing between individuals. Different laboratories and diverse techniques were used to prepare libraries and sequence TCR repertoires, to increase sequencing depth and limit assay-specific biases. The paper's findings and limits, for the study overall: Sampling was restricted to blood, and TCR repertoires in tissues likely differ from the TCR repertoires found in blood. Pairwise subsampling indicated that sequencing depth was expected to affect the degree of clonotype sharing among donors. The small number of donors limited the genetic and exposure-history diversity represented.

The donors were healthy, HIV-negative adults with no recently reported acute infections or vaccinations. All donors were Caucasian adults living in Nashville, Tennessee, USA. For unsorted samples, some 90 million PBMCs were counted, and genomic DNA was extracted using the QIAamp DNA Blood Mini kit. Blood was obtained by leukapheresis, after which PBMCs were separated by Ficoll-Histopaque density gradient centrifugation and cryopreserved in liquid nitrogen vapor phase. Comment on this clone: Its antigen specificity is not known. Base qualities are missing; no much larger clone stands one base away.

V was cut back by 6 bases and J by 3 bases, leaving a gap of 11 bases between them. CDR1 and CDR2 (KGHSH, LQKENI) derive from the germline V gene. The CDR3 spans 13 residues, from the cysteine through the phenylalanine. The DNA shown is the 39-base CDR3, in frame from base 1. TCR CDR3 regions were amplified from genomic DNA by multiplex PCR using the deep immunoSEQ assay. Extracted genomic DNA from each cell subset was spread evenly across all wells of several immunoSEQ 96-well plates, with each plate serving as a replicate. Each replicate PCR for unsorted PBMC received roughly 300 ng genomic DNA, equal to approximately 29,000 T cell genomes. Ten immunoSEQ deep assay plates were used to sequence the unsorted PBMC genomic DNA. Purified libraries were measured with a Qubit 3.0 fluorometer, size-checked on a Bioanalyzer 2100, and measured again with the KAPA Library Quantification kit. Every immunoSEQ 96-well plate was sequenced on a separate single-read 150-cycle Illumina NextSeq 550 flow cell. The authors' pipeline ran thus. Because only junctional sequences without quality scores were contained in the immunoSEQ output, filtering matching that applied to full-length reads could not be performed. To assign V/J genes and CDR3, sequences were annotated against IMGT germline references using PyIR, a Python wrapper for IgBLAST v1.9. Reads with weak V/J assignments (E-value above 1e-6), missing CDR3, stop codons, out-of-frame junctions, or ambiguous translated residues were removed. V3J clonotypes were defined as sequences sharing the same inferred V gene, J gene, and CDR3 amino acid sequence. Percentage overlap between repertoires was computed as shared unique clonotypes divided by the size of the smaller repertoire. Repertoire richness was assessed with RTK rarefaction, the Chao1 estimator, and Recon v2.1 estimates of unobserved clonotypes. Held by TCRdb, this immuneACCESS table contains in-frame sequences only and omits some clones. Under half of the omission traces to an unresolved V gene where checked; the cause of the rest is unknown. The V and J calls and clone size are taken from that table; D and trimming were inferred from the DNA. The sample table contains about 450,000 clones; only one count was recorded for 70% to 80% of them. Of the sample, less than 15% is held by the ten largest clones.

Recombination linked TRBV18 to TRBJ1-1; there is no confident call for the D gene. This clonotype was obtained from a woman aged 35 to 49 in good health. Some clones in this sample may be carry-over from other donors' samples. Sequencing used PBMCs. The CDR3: CASSAGQDTEAFF. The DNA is TGTGCCAGCTCTGCTGGGCAGGACACTGAAGCTTTCTTT.